This T cell receptor (beta chain) was profiled in a study of cytomegalovirus exposure and HLA in healthy donors. Whole-study findings and limits: In an earlier analysis, in about 530 donors, most V segments appeared productive either ~87% or ~30% of the time. Other equally common chains were less clonally expanded than HLA-associated TCR beta chains, a later analysis showed. It was 150 to 200 TCR beta chains that were listed as cytomegalovirus-associated. Sequencing probably produced one cluster of sequence variants that were highly shared.

This CDR3 is built from 12 residues. Between the trimmed V and J ends, which lost 5 bases and 9 bases, there was a span of 11 bases. Germline CDR1 is SNHLY and CDR2 is FYNNEI. About this clone: Its matching antigen is unknown.

Primers for the PCR totalled 60 Vbeta and 13 Jbeta. Measured with immunoSEQ multiplex PCR; TCRdb has only the in-frame clones, and not every one. This sample has under 200,000 clones, with 81% found just once. Sample: PBMCs. The clonotype comes from a woman younger than 30 in good health and CMV-seronegative. This sequence joins TRBV2 and TRBJ2-1; a possible D gene is TRBD2 (5 bases). CDR3 loop: CASSKTAGEQFF. As DNA, the CDR3 is TGTGCCAGCAGTAAGACTGCGGGTGAGCAGTTCTTC.